The 2 T cell receptor beta chains below were found in one sample sequenced in a study of CD8 T cells in Susac syndrome. Reverse transcription of roughly 0.5 to 1 ug RNA used random hexamers. TCRdb itself ran the immunoSEQ multiplex PCR reads through MiXCR, one entry per CDR3 protein. The sample carries some 150,000 distinct CDR3 sequences, over 85% recorded once. Sequenced input: CD8+ T cells from PBMCs. These receptors all come from a human donor with multiple sclerosis.

The chain joins TRBV7-9 to TRBJ2-3; D may match TRBD1 or TRBD2 (5 bases each). V was shortened by 3 bases and J by 4 bases, with 14 bases between the two germline ends. Germline CDR1 is SEHNR and CDR2 is FQNEAQ (reference sequence). CDR3 length: 15 residues. The CDR3: CASSFGTASSDTQYF. For the CDR3, the DNA is TGTGCCAGCAGCTTCGGGACGGCCAGCTCAGATACGCAGTATTTT.

The chain combines TRBV9 with TRBJ1-3, with D hard to call. The CDR3 spans 16 residues. Germline V CDR1 and CDR2: SGDLS, YYNGEE. Trimming removed 4 bases at V and 0 bases at J, with 14 bases between. The CDR3 bases are TGTGCCAGCAGCACCGCTGAGGTTGGCTCTGGAAACACCATATATTTT. Translated: CASSTAEVGSGNTIYF.